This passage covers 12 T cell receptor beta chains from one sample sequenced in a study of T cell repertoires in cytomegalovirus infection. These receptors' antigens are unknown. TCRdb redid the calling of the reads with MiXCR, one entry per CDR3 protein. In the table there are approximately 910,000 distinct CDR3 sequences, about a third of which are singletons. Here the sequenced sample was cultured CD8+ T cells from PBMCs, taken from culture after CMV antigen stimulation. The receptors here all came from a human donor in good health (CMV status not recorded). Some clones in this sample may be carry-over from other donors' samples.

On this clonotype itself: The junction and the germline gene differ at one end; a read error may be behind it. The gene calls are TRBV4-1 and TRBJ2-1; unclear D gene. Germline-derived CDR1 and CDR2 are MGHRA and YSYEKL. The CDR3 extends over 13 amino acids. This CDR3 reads CTSSLATYNEQFF. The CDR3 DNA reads TGCACCAGCAGCCTCGCTACTTACAATGAGCAGTTCTTC.

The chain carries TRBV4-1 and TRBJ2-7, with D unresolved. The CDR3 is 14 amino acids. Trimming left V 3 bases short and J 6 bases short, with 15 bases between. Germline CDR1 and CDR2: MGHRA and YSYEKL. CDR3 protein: CASSHTAEIPEQYF. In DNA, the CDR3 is TGCGCCAGCAGCCACACCGCGGAGATCCCCGAGCAGTACTTC.

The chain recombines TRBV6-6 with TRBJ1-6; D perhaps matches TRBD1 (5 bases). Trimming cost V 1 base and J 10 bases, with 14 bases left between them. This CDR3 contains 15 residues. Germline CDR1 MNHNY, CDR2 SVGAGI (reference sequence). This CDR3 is CASSYFGTVESPLHF. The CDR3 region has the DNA TGTGCCAGCAGTTACTTCGGGACCGTGGAATCACCCCTCCACTTT.

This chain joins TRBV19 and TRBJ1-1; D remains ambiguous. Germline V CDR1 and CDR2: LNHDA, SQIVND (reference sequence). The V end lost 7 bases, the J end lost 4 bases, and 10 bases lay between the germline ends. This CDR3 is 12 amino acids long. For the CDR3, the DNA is TGTGCCAGTACCCATTTAGGCACTGAAGCTTTCTTT. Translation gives CASTHLGTEAFF.

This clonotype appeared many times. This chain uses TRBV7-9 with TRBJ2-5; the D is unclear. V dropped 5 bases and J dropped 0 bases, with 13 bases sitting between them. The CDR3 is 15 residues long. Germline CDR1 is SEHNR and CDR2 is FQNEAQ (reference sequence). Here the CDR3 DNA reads TGTGCCAGCAGCGTAGAAGTGACCTACCAAGAGACCCAGTACTTC. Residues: CASSVEVTYQETQYF.

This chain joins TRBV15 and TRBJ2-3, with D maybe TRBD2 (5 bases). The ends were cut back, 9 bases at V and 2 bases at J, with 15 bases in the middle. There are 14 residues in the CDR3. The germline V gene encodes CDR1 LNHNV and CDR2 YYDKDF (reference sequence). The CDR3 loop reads CATSHEGNTDTQYF. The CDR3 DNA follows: TGTGCCACTTCTCATGAGGGTAACACAGATACGCAGTATTTT.

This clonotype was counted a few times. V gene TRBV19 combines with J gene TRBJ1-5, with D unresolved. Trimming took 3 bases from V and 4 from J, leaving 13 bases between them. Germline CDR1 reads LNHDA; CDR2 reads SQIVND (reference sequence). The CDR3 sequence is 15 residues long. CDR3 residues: CASSIYQRVNQPQHF. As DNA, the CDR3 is TGTGCCAGTAGTATCTACCAACGGGTTAATCAGCCCCAGCATTTT.

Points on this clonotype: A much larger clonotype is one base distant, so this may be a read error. The CDR3 sequence: CAAPRGGDPGELLF. The CDR3 nucleotides are TGTGCCGCCCCTCGGGGGGGCGATCCCGGGGAGCTGTTATTT. V and J are TRBV7-8 and TRBJ2-2; the match to TRBD2 covers 8 bases. The germline CDR1 and CDR2 sequences are SGHVS and FQNEAQ. CDR3 length equals 14 residues. Full variable domain (rest looked up from reference TRBV7-8 and TRBJ2-2): GAGVSQSPRYKVAKRGQDVALRCDPISGHVSLFWYQQALGQGPEFLTYFQNEAQLDKSGLPSDRFFAERPEGSVSTLKIQRTQQEDSAVYLCAAPRGGDPGELLFGEGSRLTVL.

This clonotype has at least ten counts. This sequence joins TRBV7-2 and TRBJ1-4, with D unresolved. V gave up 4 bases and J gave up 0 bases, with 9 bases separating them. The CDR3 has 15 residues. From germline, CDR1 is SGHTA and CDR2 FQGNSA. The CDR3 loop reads CASSSLRATNEKLFF. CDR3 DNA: TGTGCCAGCAGCTCCCTAAGGGCAACTAATGAAAAACTGTTTTTT.

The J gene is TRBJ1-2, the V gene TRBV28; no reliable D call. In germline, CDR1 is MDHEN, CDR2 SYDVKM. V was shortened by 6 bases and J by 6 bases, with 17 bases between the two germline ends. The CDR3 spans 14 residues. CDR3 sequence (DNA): TGTGCCAGCAGCCGATTCAGCCCGTTGGATGGCTACACCTTC. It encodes CASSRFSPLDGYTF.

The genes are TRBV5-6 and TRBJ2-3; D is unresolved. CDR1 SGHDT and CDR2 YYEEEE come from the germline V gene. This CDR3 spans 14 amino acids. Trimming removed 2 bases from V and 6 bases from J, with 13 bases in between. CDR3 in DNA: TGTGCCAGCAGCTTTGGGTCCCCCTCTGATACGCAGTATTTT. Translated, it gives CASSFGSPSDTQYF.

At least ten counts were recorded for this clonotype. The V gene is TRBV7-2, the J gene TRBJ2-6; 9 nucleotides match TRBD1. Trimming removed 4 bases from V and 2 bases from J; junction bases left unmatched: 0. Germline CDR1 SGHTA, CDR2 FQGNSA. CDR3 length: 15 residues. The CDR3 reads CASSWDRAGANVLTF. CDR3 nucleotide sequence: TGTGCCAGCAGCTGGGACAGGGCTGGGGCCAACGTCCTGACTTTC.